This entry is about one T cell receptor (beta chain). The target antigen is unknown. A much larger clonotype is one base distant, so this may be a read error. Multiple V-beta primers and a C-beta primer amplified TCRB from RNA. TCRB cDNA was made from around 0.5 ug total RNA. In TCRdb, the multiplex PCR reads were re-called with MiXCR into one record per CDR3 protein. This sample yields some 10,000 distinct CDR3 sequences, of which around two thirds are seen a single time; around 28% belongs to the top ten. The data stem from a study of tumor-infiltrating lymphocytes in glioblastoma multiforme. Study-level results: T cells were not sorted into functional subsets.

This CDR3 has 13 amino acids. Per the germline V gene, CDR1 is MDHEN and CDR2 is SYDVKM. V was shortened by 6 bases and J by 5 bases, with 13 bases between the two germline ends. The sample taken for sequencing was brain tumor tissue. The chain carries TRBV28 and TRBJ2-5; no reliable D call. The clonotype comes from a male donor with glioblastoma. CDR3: CASSTPAGETQYF. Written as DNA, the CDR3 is TGTGCCAGCAGCACCCCAGCCGGGGAGACCCAGTACTTC.